This TCR beta chain was observed in a study of radiotherapy plus CTLA-4 blockade in lung cancer. Study-wide context: Of the patients, 15% to 20% showed objective responses and around 29% attained disease control.

Chemo-refractory metastatic non-small-cell lung cancer patients underwent focal radiation alongside CTLA-4 blockade with ipilimumab. The V gene's germline CDR1 is SGHTA and CDR2 FQGNSA. CDR3 size: 16 residues. V lost 0 bases and J 0 bases, leaving 9 bases between the germline ends. About this clone itself: The antigen remains undetermined.

General observations from the study: Response, reportedly, was best predicted by interferon-beta along with early blood T cell clone dynamics. Radiotherapy with ipilimumab was followed by blood expansion of tumor-derived clones.

Clones were sequenced by immunoSEQ multiplex PCR, and TCRdb holds only the in-frame ones, with some missing. In the table there are 71,000 or so clones, around nine tenths of which are singletons. The chain uses TRBV7-2 and TRBJ1-3; D ambiguous. The sequenced sample was peripheral blood, obtained from a patient treated with radiotherapy plus ipilimumab. This TCR came from a human donor with non-small cell lung cancer who had stable disease on radiotherapy plus ipilimumab. The CDR3 bases are TGTGCCAGCAGCTTAGCGCGGAGCCCCTCTGGAAACACCATATATTTT. Residues: CASSLARSPSGNTIYF.